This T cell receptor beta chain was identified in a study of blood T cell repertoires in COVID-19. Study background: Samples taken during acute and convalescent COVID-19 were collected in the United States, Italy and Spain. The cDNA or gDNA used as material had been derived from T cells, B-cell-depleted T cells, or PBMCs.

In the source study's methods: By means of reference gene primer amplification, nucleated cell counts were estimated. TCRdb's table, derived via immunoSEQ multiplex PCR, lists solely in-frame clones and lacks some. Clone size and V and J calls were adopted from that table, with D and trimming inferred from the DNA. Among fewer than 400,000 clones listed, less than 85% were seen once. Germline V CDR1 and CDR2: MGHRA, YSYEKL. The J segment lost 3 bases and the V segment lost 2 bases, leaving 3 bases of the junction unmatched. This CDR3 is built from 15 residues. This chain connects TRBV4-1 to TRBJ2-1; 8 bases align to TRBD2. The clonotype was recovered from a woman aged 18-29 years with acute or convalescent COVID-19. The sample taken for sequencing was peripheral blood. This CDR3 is CASSQNSGDYNEQFF. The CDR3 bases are TGCGCCAGCAGCCAAAATAGCGGGGACTACAATGAGCAGTTCTTC.